This paragraph reports one T cell receptor beta chain. These data originate in a study of blood T cell repertoires in COVID-19. Looking at the study overall: Whether acute or convalescent, the COVID-19 samples came from the United States, Italy and Spain. T cells, B-cell-depleted T cells, or PBMCs provided the cDNA or gDNA that served as material.

Sequencing was performed with immunoSEQ multiplex PCR; in TCRdb, only in-frame clones are kept and a portion is missing. The table lists around 160,000 clones, 80% of them singletons. The clonotype was recovered from a middle-aged man who had recovered from COVID-19. The source material was PBMCs or T cells enriched from blood (not recorded which).

The CDR3 DNA sequence: TGTGCCAGCAGTGGGGGTTCAACAGGAAGGGGTACTGAAGCTTTCTTT. It specifies CASSGGSTGRGTEAFF. The chain couples TRBV6-1 to TRBJ1-1; perhaps TRBD1 as D (5 bases). V lost 4 bases and J lost 5, with 20 bases in between. The CDR3 spans 16 residues. Germline-derived CDR1 and CDR2 are MNHNS and SASEGT.